This TCR beta chain was recorded in a study of blood T cell repertoires in COVID-19. The overall study: Acute and convalescent COVID-19 specimens originated in the United States, Italy and Spain. T cells, B-cell-depleted T cells, or PBMCs supplied cDNA or gDNA.

Trimming took off 4 bases at V and 1 base at J, with 10 bases between the two ends. This CDR3 has 14 amino acids. Germline V gives CDR1 SQVTM, CDR2 ANQGSEA. Adults between about 18 and 95 years of age took part from 24 US areas. Which cohort a participant joined came from the clinical history participants gave. TCRdb's table, derived via immunoSEQ multiplex PCR, lists solely in-frame clones and lacks some. This table has 120,000 to 150,000 clones, 84% appearing once. The rearrangement joins TRBV29-1 to TRBJ1-4, with D possibly matching TRBD1 (6 bases). Sequencing was performed on PBMCs or T cells enriched from blood (not recorded which). The receptor's source is a woman aged 45-65 years with acute COVID-19. The DNA for the CDR3 is TGCAGCGTTGCGGACAGAGTAACTAATGAAAAACTGTTTTTT. As protein: CSVADRVTNEKLFF.